This T cell receptor beta chain was observed in a study of blood T cell repertoires in COVID-19. Study-level background: Acute and convalescent COVID-19 samples came from the United States, Italy and Spain. In each case, the material was cDNA or gDNA derived from T cells, B-cell-depleted T cells, or PBMCs.

Per the study methods: Amplified reference gene primers provided the basis for estimating nucleated cell counts. Profiled with immunoSEQ multiplex PCR; TCRdb holds only in-frame clones, not every one. The D gene and trimming were derived from the DNA, and the V and J assignments and clone size from that table. The sample carries tens of thousands of clones, 75% to 85% recorded once. CDR1 and CDR2 (germline): MNHEY, SVGAGI. Unmatched junction bases numbered 5, after V lost 0 bases and J lost 5 bases. The CDR3 has 15 residues. This rearrangement joins TRBV6-5 to TRBJ1-2, with 8 bases lining up with TRBD1. Sequenced input: peripheral blood. The receptor was derived from a man aged 70 or older with active COVID-19. This chain's CDR3 is CASSYSMTGEYGYTF. CDR3 bases: TGTGCCAGCAGTTACTCGATGACAGGGGAGTATGGCTACACCTTC.